This TCR beta chain was profiled in a study of blood T cells in healthy people across ages. Study-level results: Measured against age, TCR beta diversity per million T cells decreased in a roughly linear manner. Aged donors had fewer naive CD4+ cells and lower diversity than long-lived donors.

This CDR3 contains 17 residues. Unmatched junction bases numbered 15, after V lost 1 base and J lost 9 bases. Germline V CDR1 and CDR2: DFQATT, SNEGSKA (reference sequence). Alongside a J-beta primer mix, a sample-barcoded 5' primer served in a second PCR lasting roughly 7 to 11 cycles. Via MiXCR, TCRdb re-called the 5' RACE reads, giving one row per CDR3 protein. The table lists 1.5 million to 2 million distinct CDR3 sequences, about 39% of them singletons. With respect to this clonotype: The antigen is unknown.

Researchers collected roughly 10 milliliters of peripheral blood from every single donor. PBMCs numbering at least 6 million were isolated per sample. The chain combines TRBV20-1 with TRBJ2-1; 10 bases match TRBD2. This clonotype was obtained from a human donor in good health. Specimen: blood. Written as DNA, the CDR3 is TGCAGTGCTAGAGGTCATCCTTGGTCTAGCGGGAGTAGTGAGCAGTTCTTC. It translates to CSARGHPWSSGSSEQFF.